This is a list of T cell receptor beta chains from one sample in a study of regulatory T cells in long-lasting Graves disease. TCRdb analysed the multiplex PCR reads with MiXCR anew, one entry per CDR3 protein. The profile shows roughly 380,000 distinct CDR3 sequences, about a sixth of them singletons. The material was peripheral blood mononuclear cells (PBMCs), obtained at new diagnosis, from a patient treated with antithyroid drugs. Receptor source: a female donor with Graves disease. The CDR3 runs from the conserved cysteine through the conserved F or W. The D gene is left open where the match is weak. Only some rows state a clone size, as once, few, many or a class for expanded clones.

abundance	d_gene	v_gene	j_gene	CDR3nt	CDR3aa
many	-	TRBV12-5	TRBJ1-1	TGTGCTAGTGGTCCGGGACACAAACTTGAAGCTTTCTTT	CASGPGHKLEAFF
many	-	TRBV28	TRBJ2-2	TGTGCCAGTCGGGGGAACACCGGGGAGCTGTTTTTT	CASRGNTGELFF
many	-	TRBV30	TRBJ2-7	TGTGCCTGGAGTGCCTCGTCCTACGAGCAGTACTTC	CAWSASSYEQYF
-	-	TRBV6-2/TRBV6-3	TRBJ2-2	TGTGCCAGCAGTTGGCCATCCCCGGACACCGGGGAGCTGTTTTTT	CASSWPSPDTGELFF
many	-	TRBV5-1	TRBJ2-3	TGCGCCAGCAGCTTGGCCCTCGGGGGAGGTCCAGATACGCAGTATTTT	CASSLALGGGPDTQYF
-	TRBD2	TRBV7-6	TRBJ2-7	TGTGCCAGCAGCCCCGGACTAGCGGGAGCCCCATACGAGCAGTACTTC	CASSPGLAGAPYEQYF
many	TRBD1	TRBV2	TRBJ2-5	TGTGCCAGCAGTGAGACAGGGGGGGAGACCCAGTACTTC	CASSETGGETQYF
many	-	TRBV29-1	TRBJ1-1	TGCAGCGTGGGAGGACAAATGAACACTGAAGCTTTCTTT	CSVGGQMNTEAFF
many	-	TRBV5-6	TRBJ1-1	TGTGCCAGCAGCCTCGTTGTTTCTATGAACACTGAAGCTTTCTTT	CASSLVVSMNTEAFF
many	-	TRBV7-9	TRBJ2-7	TGTGCCAGCTTAGGGAGCGCCTACGAGCAGTACTTC	CASLGSAYEQYF
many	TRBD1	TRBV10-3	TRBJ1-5	TGTGCCATCAGTGAGTCGATAGGACAGGGTAACCAGCCCCAGCATTTT	CAISESIGQGNQPQHF
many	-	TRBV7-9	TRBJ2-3	TGTGCCAGCCGGCAGGGGAGGACAGATACGCAGTATTTT	CASRQGRTDTQYF
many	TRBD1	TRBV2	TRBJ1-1	TGTGCCAGCAGGGCCTGGACAGGGTCGGTCACTGAAGCTTTCTTT	CASRAWTGSVTEAFF
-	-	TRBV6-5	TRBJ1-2	TGTGCCAGCAGTTGGGATTATGACTATGGCTACACCTTC	CASSWDYDYGYTF
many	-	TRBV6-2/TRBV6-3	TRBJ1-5	TGTGCCAGCAGGGTTAGCAGGGGAAGCAATCAGCCCCAGCATTTT	CASRVSRGSNQPQHF
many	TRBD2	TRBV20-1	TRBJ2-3	TGCAGTGCTGGGGGGGACTTCGCACAGTATTTT	CSAGGDFAQYF